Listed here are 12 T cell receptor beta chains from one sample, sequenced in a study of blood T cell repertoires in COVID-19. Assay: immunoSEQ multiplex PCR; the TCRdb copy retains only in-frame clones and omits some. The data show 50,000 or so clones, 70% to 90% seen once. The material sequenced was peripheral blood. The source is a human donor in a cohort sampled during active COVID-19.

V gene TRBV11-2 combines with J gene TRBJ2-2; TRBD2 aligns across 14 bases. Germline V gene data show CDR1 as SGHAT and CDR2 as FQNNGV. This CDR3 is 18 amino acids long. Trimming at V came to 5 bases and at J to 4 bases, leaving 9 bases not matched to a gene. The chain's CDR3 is CASSGGTSGRRGTGELFF. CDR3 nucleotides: TGTGCCAGCAGCGGGGGGACTAGCGGGAGACGGGGCACCGGGGAGCTGTTTTTT.

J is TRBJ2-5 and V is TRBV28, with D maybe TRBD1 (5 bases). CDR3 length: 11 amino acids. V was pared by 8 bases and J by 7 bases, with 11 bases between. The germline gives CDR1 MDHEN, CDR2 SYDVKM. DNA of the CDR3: TGTGCCAGCCAAAGGGGTGGGACCCAGTACTTC. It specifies CASQRGGTQYF.

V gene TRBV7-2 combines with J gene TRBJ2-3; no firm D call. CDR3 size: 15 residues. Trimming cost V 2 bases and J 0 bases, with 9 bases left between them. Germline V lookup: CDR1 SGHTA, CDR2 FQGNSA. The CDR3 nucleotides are TGTGCCAGCAGCTTAAAGACGGGTAGCACAGATACGCAGTATTTT. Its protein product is CASSLKTGSTDTQYF.

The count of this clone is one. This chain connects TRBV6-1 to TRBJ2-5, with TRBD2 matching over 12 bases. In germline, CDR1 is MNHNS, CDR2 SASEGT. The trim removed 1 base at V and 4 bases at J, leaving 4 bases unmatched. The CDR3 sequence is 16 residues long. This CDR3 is CASSEGGTSGLETQYF. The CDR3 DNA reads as TGTGCCAGCAGTGAAGGCGGGACTAGCGGGTTAGAGACCCAGTACTTC.

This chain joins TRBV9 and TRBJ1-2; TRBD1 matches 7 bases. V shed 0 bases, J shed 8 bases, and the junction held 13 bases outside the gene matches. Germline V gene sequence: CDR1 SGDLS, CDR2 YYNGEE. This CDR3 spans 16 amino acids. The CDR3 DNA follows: TGTGCCAGCAGCGTAGCCCCGGGGGACAGCTATGGGGGCTACACCTTC. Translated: CASSVAPGDSYGGYTF.

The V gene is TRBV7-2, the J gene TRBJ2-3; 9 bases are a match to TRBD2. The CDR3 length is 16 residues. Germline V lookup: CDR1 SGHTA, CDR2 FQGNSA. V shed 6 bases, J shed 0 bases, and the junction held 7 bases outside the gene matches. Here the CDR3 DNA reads TGTGCCAGCAGTCCACGGACTAGCGTTAGCACAGATACGCAGTATTTT. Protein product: CASSPRTSVSTDTQYF.

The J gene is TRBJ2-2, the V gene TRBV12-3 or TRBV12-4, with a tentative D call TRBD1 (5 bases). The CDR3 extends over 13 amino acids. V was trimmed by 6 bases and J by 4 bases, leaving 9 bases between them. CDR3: CASSLGRTGELFF. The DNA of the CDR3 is TGTGCCAGCAGCTTGGGGCGCACCGGGGAGCTGTTTTTT.

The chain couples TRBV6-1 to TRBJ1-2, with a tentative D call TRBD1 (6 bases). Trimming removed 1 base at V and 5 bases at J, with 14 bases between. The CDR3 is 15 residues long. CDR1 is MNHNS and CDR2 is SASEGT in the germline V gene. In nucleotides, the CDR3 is TGTGCCAGCAGTGAAGACCAGGGGCTCTGGTATGGCTACACCTTC. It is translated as CASSEDQGLWYGYTF.

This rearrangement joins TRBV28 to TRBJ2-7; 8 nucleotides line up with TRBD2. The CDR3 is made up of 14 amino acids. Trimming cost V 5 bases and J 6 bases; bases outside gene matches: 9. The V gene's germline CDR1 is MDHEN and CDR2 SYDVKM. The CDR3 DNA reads TGTGCCAGCAGTACGGGGGGGGTTGGTCGCGAGCAGTACTTC. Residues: CASSTGGVGREQYF.

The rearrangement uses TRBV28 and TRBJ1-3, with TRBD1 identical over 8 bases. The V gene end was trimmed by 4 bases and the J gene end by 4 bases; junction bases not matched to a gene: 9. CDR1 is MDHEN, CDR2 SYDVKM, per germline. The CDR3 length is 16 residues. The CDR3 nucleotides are TGTGCCAGCAGTTGGGGGGCAGGGGGCTTAGGAAACACCATATATTTT. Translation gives CASSWGAGGLGNTIYF.

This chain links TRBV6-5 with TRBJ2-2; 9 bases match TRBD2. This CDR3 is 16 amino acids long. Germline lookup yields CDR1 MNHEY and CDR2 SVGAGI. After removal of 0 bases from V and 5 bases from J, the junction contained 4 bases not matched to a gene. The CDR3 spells CASSYSILAGTGELFF. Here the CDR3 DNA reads TGTGCCAGCAGTTACTCGATACTAGCGGGTACCGGGGAGCTGTTTTTT.

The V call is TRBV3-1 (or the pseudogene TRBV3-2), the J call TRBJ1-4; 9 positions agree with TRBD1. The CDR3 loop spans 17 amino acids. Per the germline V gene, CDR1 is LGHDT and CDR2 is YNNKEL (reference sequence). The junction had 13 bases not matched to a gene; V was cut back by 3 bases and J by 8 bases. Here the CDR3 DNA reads TGTGCCAGCAGCCAGACCAGTGAGGGGACAGGGAACGAAAAACTGTTTTTT. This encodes CASSQTSEGTGNEKLFF.